This T cell receptor beta chain comes out of a study of CD8 T cells in Susac syndrome. The study's findings and limits: The CD4+ T cell repertoires in Susac syndrome were not clonally expanded. Regarding the TCR sequencing and HLA analysis, the study admitted that a relatively small number of individuals were involved.

Worth noting for this clonotype: What it binds is not known.

Patients with Susac syndrome fulfilled recently defined diagnostic criteria for definite or probable disease. RNA was extracted with the RNeasy kit, and a quantity of roughly 0.45 to 1 ug was reverse transcribed using random hexamers. TCRdb redid the calling of the immunoSEQ multiplex PCR reads with MiXCR, one entry per CDR3 protein. The data hold approximately 180,000 distinct CDR3 sequences, with about 94% observed a single time. The CDR3 has 19 residues. Germline-derived CDR1 and CDR2 are DFQATT and SNEGSKA (reference sequence). The ends lost 4 bases at V and 0 bases at J; junction bases unmatched: 13.

The specimen sequenced was CD4+ T cells from PBMCs. The source of this sequence is a human donor with Susac syndrome. This rearrangement joins TRBV20-1 to TRBJ2-3, with TRBD2 matching 13 bases. DNA for the CDR3: TGCAGTGCTACGAGGGGACTAGCGGGACCGAGAAGTAGCACAGATACGCAGTATTTT. Amino acid sequence: CSATRGLAGPRSSTDTQYF.